The T cell receptor (beta chain) under discussion was sequenced for a study of control samples from healthy donors and cancer patients. V lost 6 bases to trimming and J lost 4 bases, with 10 bases between them. Germline V lookup: CDR1 MNHEY, CDR2 SMNVEV (reference sequence). The CDR3 covers 13 residues. Repertoires were generated with immunoSEQ multiplex PCR, while TCRdb's copy carries only in-frame clones and drops some. The repertoire holds tens of thousands of clones, with approximately 89% as singletons. The source material was blood. The sequence was collected from a man in his fifties or sixties in good health. The rearrangement uses TRBV27 and TRBJ2-1; D is tentatively TRBD1 or TRBD2 (5 bases each). The CDR3: CASRGDRYNEQFF. The CDR3 DNA follows: TGTGCCAGCAGGGGAGACAGATACAATGAGCAGTTCTTC.